The 29 T cell receptor beta chains in this list originate from one sample, sequenced in a study of a mutant IDH1 vaccine in newly diagnosed glioma. The time point denotes: week 11, during vaccination. The vaccine gave 300 ug of a 20-mer mutant IDH1 peptide subcutaneously per dose. Produced via immunoSEQ multiplex PCR; TCRdb's table is partial and in-frame only. The table has 30,000 to 35,000 clones, around 90% seen once. The antigens these receptors bind are not known. Sequenced material: PBMCs, taken from a glioma patient whose treatment included an IDH1 peptide vaccine. The origin of the receptors is a man aged 18 to 35 with glioma.

The rearrangement links TRBV7-2 to TRBJ2-3; possibly TRBD2 for D (6 bases). CDR1 and CDR2 (germline): SGHTA, FQGNSA. Trimming stripped 5 bases from V and 3 bases from J, with 15 bases between. The CDR3 loop spans 15 amino acids. CDR3 region: CASSEAGPGTDTQYF. CDR3 coding DNA: TGTGCCAGCAGCGAAGCGGGTCCGGGGACAGATACGCAGTATTTT.

The chain is built from TRBV15 and TRBJ2-7; D may correspond to TRBD1 or TRBD2 (6 bases each). The germline V gene has CDR1 LNHNV and CDR2 YYDKDF (reference sequence). Trimming shortened V by 5 bases and J by 7 bases, and 15 bases separated the two germline ends. The CDR3 contains 13 residues. This CDR3 reads CATSLRGREEQYF. The CDR3, as DNA: TGTGCCACCAGCCTTCGGGGGCGCGAAGAGCAGTACTTC.

The sample holds one count of this clone. The rearrangement joins TRBV29-1 to TRBJ1-1; D is possibly TRBD1 (5 bases). Germline assignment: CDR1 SQVTM and CDR2 ANQGSEA. V lost 4 bases, J lost 0 bases, and 9 bases lay in between. This CDR3 is built from 13 residues. DNA for the CDR3: TGCAGCGTTGGGGACGTAATGAACACTGAAGCTTTCTTT. The encoded protein is CSVGDVMNTEAFF.

This rearrangement joins TRBV4-2 to TRBJ2-3; 10 nucleotides agree with TRBD2. The germline V gene has CDR1 LGHNA and CDR2 YNFKEQ. The junction had 7 bases not matched to a gene; V was cut back by 1 base and J by 0 bases. The CDR3 totals 18 residues. The CDR3 bases are TGTGCCAGCAGCCAAGCACCGTTACTAGCGGGAAGCACAGATACGCAGTATTTT. This sequence encodes CASSQAPLLAGSTDTQYF.

The chain has TRBV5-1 and TRBJ2-7, with D possibly TRBD1 on 6 matching bases. This CDR3 comprises 15 residues. V was pared by 4 bases and J by 4 bases, with 18 bases between. Germline lookup yields CDR1 SGHRS and CDR2 YFSETQ. CDR3 amino acids: CASSLPGTSSYEQYF. CDR3 nucleotides: TGCGCCAGCAGCCTCCCAGGGACATCAAGTTACGAGCAGTACTTC.

This sequence joins TRBV18 and TRBJ1-2; TRBD1 is a possible D gene (6 bases). CDR3 length: 14 residues. Trimming took 5 bases from V and 4 from J, leaving 14 bases between them. Germline lookup yields CDR1 KGHSH and CDR2 LQKENI. CDR3 residues: CASSDYRVSYGYTF. The CDR3, as DNA: TGTGCCAGCTCAGACTACAGGGTCAGCTATGGCTACACCTTC. Supplemented by reference TRBV18 and TRBJ1-2, the full variable domain reads NAGVMQNPRHLVRRRGQEARLRCSPMKGHSHVYWYRQLPEEGLKFMVYLQKENIIDESGMPKERFSAEFPKEGPSILRIQQVVRGDSAAYFCASSDYRVSYGYTFGSGTRLTVV.

The rearrangement uses TRBV28 and TRBJ1-6; unclear D gene. This CDR3 has 11 amino acids. The V and J ends lost 4 bases and 5 bases respectively, with 0 bases between them. Per the germline V gene, CDR1 is MDHEN and CDR2 is SYDVKM. The CDR3 sequence is CASSYNSPLHF. CDR3 bases: TGTGCCAGCAGTTATAATTCACCCCTCCACTTT.

The chain couples TRBV9 to TRBJ2-7, with 12 positions matching TRBD2. V dropped 2 bases and J dropped 2; count of bases not matched to a gene: 2. The CDR3 spans 15 residues. CDR1 SGDLS and CDR2 YYNGEE come from the germline V gene. The CDR3 nucleotides read TGTGCCAGCAGCGTGACTAGCGGGAGAACCTACGAGCAGTACTTC. Encoded protein: CASSVTSGRTYEQYF.

This rearrangement joins TRBV6-5 to TRBJ2-7; 9 positions match TRBD2. Per the germline V gene, CDR1 is MNHEY and CDR2 is SVGAGI. The trim removed 4 bases at V and 3 bases at J, leaving 10 bases unmatched. The CDR3 sequence is 16 residues long. The CDR3 here is CASSSPSIAGVYEQYF. The CDR3 nucleotides are TGTGCCAGCAGTTCCCCCTCGATAGCGGGAGTCTACGAGCAGTACTTC.

The chain joins TRBV5-6 to TRBJ2-7, with 9 bases fitting TRBD2. This CDR3 has 15 amino acids. Trimming at V came to 0 bases and at J to 5 bases, leaving 6 bases not matched to a gene. Germline CDR1 is SGHDT and CDR2 is YYEEEE. CDR3 protein: CASSLVAGGPDEQYF. As DNA, the CDR3 is TGTGCCAGCAGCTTGGTGGCGGGAGGGCCTGACGAGCAGTACTTC.

V usage is TRBV4-2 and J usage is TRBJ2-7; D not resolved. This CDR3 region has 13 residues. Germline CDR1 is LGHNA and CDR2 is YNFKEQ. V was trimmed by 0 bases and J by 2 bases, leaving 5 bases between them. In nucleotides, the CDR3 is TGTGCCAGCAGCCAAGATATCCCCTACGAGCAGTACTTC. Translating gives CASSQDIPYEQYF.

The gene calls are TRBV7-2 and TRBJ2-7, with D possibly being TRBD1 (6 bases). The CDR3 sequence is 14 residues long. The germline CDR1 and CDR2 sequences are SGHTA and FQGNSA. V lost 5 bases and J lost 3, with 14 bases in between. CDR3 residues: CASSVRDTFYEQYF. The CDR3, as DNA: TGTGCCAGCAGCGTCCGGGACACATTCTACGAGCAGTACTTC.

The CDR3 DNA sequence: TGCGCCAGCAGCCAAGACACGGGGAGGAGGGGAGAGACCCAGTACTTC. This encodes CASSQDTGRRGETQYF. This chain connects TRBV4-1 to TRBJ2-5, with D perhaps TRBD2 (6 bases). Germline CDR1 reads MGHRA; CDR2 reads YSYEKL. The V and J ends lost 0 bases and 4 bases respectively, with 15 bases between them. This CDR3 has 16 residues.

This chain uses TRBV30 with TRBJ1-1, with 9 bases fitting TRBD1. The CDR3 loop spans 16 amino acids. The trim removed 3 bases at V and 4 bases at J, leaving 12 bases unmatched. Germline V CDR1 and CDR2: GTSNPN, SVGIG (reference sequence). CDR3 amino acids: CAWRYDRTGAGTEAFF. The CDR3, as DNA: TGTGCCTGGAGGTACGACCGGACAGGGGCGGGCACTGAAGCTTTCTTT.

The gene calls are TRBV6-5 and TRBJ2-7; 8 bases are a match to TRBD2. The CDR3 is 15 residues long. Germline V lookup: CDR1 MNHEY, CDR2 SVGAGI. The J segment lost 2 bases and the V segment lost 5 bases, leaving 8 bases of the junction unmatched. The CDR3 protein is CASSNLAGSAYEQYF. The CDR3, as DNA: TGTGCCAGCAGTAACCTAGCGGGTAGTGCCTACGAGCAGTACTTC.

The rearrangement joins TRBV30 to TRBJ2-3; TRBD2 aligns across 10 bases. J gave up 3 bases and V 0 bases, and 3 bases lay outside the gene matches. The germline CDR1 and CDR2 sequences are GTSNPN and SVGIG (reference sequence). CDR3 size: 15 residues. Here the CDR3 DNA reads TGTGCCTGGAGTGTAGGTAGCGGGGGGACAGATACGCAGTATTTT. Translated, it gives CAWSVGSGGTDTQYF.

The CDR3 DNA sequence: TGTGCCAGCAGCCAAGATGCATGGGGTCCAGCTAACTATGGCTACACCTTC. Translated, it gives CASSQDAWGPANYGYTF. The chain carries TRBV4-2 and TRBJ1-2, with D unresolved. Germline CDR1 LGHNA, CDR2 YNFKEQ. This CDR3 has 17 residues. Trimming stripped 0 bases from V and 0 bases from J, with 14 bases between.

This clone occurred once. CDR3 in amino acids: CASRLKGLLNEQFF. DNA of the CDR3: TGTGCCAGCAGACTCAAGGGACTATTGAATGAGCAGTTCTTC. The rearrangement joins TRBV6-5 to TRBJ2-1, with 7 nucleotides matching TRBD2. The CDR3 runs 14 residues. The V gene end was trimmed by 6 bases and the J gene end by 7 bases; junction bases not matched to a gene: 9. CDR1 and CDR2 (germline): MNHEY, SVGAGI.

The chain joins TRBV4-3 to TRBJ1-1; the match to TRBD1 covers 8 bases. The V gene end was trimmed by 0 bases and the J gene end by 3 bases; junction bases not matched to a gene: 12. Germline V gives CDR1 LGHNA, CDR2 YSLEER. This CDR3 has 18 residues. DNA for the CDR3: TGCGCCAGCAGCCAAGATTTGGCAGGGGGCTTGGAGGACACTGAAGCTTTCTTT. It specifies CASSQDLAGGLEDTEAFF.

This chain connects TRBV28 to TRBJ1-1; D uncertain. V was shortened by 5 bases and J by 0 bases, with 19 bases between the two germline ends. CDR1 is MDHEN and CDR2 is SYDVKM in the germline V gene. This CDR3 region has 17 residues. The CDR3 DNA reads as TGTGCCAGCAGTCCCCGGCGCCGGGCTTCTATGAACACTGAAGCTTTCTTT. Protein product: CASSPRRRASMNTEAFF.

This chain uses TRBV7-2 with TRBJ2-2; 10 bases are a match to TRBD2. In germline, CDR1 is SGHTA, CDR2 FQGNSA. The CDR3 extends over 16 amino acids. The trim removed 5 bases at V and 6 bases at J, leaving 9 bases unmatched. In nucleotides, the CDR3 is TGTGCCAGCAGCCCTTCTAGCGGGAGAAAGGCCGGGGAGCTGTTTTTT. It translates to CASSPSSGRKAGELFF.

This clone was recorded a few times. The chain carries TRBV27 and TRBJ2-5; no clear D gene. The CDR3 is 10 amino acids. The V gene lost 2 bases and the J gene lost 5 bases, with 0 bases spanning the gap. CDR1 MNHEY and CDR2 SMNVEV come from the germline V gene (reference sequence). CDR3 region: CASSLETQYF. The CDR3 nucleotides read TGTGCCAGCAGTTTAGAGACCCAGTACTTC.

CDR3: CASSETSEAFF. The CDR3 nucleotides read TGTGCCAGCAGTGAAACATCTGAAGCTTTCTTT. The rearrangement links TRBV6-1 to TRBJ1-1; no clear D. V lost 2 bases, J lost 6 bases, and 4 bases lay in between. The CDR3 covers 11 residues. The germline CDR1 and CDR2 sequences are MNHNS and SASEGT.

The chain links TRBV10-1 to TRBJ2-7; D not resolved. Trimming pared 4 bases from V and 4 bases from J, leaving 11 bases between. There are 13 residues in the CDR3. Germline V gene data show CDR1 as WNHNN and CDR2 as SYGVQD (reference sequence). CDR3 DNA sequence: TGCGCCAGCAGTGCACCCCATGGATACGAGCAGTACTTC. This translates into CASSAPHGYEQYF.

This chain links TRBV7-2 with TRBJ2-6, with D unresolved. V gave up 5 bases and J gave up 3 bases, with 20 bases separating them. The CDR3 totals 18 residues. Germline CDR1 reads SGHTA; CDR2 reads FQGNSA. CDR3 bases: TGTGCCAGCAGCGACACGCCTGTTCTCAGCTTTGGGGCCAACGTCCTGACTTTC. This translates into CASSDTPVLSFGANVLTF.

V gene TRBV10-3 combines with J gene TRBJ1-1; D call uncertain. V was clipped by 6 bases and J by 1 base, with 9 bases between them. There are 13 residues in the CDR3. CDR1 is ENHRY and CDR2 is SYGVKD in the germline V gene. The chain's CDR3 is CAIRGNTNTEAFF. The CDR3 bases are TGTGCCATCAGGGGTAACACGAACACTGAAGCTTTCTTT.

The J gene is TRBJ1-2, the V gene TRBV5-1; D gene uncertain. This CDR3 spans 14 amino acids. V shed 3 bases and J shed 2 bases, with 11 bases lying between them. Germline V lookup: CDR1 SGHRS, CDR2 YFSETQ. CDR3 DNA sequence: TGCGCCAGCAGCTCAACTCCGGGGAACTATGGCTACACCTTC. Translation gives CASSSTPGNYGYTF.

CDR3 DNA sequence: TGCGCCAGCAGCCAAGACCGGACCGCAACCTACGAGCAGTACTTC. This encodes CASSQDRTATYEQYF. The chain uses TRBV4-3 and TRBJ2-7; no firm D call. The ends were cut back, 0 bases at V and 2 bases at J, with 11 bases in the middle. Germline assignment: CDR1 LGHNA and CDR2 YSLEER. This CDR3 has 15 amino acids.

This chain joins TRBV15 and TRBJ1-5; 9 bases are a match to TRBD1. The V gene end was trimmed by 3 bases and the J gene end by 6 bases; junction bases not matched to a gene: 3. The germline V gene encodes CDR1 LNHNV and CDR2 YYDKDF (reference sequence). The CDR3 runs 14 residues. The CDR3 region has the DNA TGTGCCACCAGCAGGACAGGGGGTATTCAGCCCCAGCATTTT. This sequence encodes CATSRTGGIQPQHF.